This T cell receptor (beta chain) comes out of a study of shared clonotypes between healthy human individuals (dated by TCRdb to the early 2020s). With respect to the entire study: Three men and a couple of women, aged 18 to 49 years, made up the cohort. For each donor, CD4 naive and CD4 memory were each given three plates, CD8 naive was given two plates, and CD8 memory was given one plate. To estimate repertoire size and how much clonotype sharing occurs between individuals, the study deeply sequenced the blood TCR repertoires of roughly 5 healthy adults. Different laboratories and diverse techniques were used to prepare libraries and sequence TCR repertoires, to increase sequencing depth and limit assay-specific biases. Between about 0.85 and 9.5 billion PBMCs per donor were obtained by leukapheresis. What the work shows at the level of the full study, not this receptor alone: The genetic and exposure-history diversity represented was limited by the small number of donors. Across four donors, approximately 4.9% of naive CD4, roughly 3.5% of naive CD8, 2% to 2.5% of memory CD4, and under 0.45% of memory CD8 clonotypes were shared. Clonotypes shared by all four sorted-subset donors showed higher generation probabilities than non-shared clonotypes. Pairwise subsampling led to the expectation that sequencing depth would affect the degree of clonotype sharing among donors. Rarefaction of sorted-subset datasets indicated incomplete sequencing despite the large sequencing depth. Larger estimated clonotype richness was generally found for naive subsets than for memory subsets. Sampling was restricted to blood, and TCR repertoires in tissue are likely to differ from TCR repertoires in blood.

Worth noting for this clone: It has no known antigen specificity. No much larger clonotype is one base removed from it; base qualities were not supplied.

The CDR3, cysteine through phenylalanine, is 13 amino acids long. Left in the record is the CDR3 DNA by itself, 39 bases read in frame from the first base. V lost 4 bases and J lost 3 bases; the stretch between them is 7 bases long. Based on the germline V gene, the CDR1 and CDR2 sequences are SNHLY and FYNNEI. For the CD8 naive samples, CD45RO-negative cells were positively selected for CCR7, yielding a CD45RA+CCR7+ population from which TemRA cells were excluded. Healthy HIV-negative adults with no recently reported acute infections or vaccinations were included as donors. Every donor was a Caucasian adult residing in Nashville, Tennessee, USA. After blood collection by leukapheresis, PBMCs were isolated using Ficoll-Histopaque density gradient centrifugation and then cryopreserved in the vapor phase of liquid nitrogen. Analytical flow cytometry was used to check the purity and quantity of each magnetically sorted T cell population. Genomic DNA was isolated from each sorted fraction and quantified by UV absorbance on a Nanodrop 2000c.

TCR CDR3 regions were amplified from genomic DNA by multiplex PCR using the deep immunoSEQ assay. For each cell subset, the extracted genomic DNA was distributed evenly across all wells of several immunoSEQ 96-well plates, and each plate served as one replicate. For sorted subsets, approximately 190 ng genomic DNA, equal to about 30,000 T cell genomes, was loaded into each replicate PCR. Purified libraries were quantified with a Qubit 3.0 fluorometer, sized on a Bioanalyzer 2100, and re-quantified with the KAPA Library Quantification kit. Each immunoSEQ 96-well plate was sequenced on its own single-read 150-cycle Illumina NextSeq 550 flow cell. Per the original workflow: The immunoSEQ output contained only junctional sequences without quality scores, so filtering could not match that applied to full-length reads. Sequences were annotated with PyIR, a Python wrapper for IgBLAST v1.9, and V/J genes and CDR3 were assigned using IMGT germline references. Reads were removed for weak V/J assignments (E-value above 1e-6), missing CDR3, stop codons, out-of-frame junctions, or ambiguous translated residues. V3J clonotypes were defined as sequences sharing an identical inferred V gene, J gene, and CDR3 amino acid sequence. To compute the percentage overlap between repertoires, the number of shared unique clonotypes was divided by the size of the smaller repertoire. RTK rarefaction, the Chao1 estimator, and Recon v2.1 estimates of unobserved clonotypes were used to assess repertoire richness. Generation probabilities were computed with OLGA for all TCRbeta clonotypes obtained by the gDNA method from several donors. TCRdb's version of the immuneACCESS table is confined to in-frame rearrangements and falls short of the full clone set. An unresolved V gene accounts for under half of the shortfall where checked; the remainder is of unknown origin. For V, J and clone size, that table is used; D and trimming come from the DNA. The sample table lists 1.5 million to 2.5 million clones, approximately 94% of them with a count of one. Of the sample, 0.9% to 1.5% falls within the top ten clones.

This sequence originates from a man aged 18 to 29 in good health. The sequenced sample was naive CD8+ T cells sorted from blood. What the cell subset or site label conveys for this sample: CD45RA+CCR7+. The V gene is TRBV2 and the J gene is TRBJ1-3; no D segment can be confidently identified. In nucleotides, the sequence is TGTGCCAGCAGTGGGTGGGGTGGAAACACCATATATTTT. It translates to CASSGWGGNTIYF.